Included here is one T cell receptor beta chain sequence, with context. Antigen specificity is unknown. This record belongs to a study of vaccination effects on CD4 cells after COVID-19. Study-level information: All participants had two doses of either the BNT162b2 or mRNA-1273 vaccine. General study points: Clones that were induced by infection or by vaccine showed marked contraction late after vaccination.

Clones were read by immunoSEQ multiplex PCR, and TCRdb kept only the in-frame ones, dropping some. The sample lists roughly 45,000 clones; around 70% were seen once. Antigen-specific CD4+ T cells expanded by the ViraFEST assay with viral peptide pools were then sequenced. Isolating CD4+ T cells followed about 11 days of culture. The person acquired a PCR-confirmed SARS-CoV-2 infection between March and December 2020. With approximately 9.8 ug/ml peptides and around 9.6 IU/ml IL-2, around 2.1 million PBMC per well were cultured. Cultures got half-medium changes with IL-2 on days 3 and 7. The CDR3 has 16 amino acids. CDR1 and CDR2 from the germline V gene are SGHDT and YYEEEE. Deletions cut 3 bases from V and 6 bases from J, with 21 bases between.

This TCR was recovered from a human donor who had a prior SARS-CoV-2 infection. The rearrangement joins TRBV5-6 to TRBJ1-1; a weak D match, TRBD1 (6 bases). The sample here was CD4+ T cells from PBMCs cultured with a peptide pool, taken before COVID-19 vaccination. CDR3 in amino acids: CASSYLSSGARPEAFF. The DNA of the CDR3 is TGTGCCAGCAGCTACCTTTCCTCGGGGGCGCGGCCTGAAGCTTTCTTT.